This T cell receptor (beta chain) was retrieved from a study of beta chain features in type 1 diabetes. This clone was picked up a small number of times. What it recognizes is unknown. The study, taken as a whole, reports: Shorter TCRB CDR3s, moderately but significantly so, were found in Type 1 diabetes patients in all four CD4+ subsets.

The CDR3 is made up of 11 amino acids. Trimming took 4 bases from V and 5 from J, leaving 7 bases between them. CDR1 is SGHDT and CDR2 is YYEEEE in the germline V gene. Expressed TCRB transcripts got sequenced, as all isolated RNA was reverse transcribed. The repertoire was sequenced with immunoSEQ multiplex PCR; TCRdb's copy has only in-frame clones and lacks some. The data contain around 130,000 clones, about 10% of them singletons. The sequence was collected from a man aged 25-40 years with type 1 diabetes. Material: central memory CD4+ T cells from blood. The V gene is TRBV5-6, the J gene TRBJ2-7; D is ambiguous. CDR3 bases: TGTGCCAGCAGCCGGTTCCACGAGCAGTACTTC. Its protein product is CASSRFHEQYF.